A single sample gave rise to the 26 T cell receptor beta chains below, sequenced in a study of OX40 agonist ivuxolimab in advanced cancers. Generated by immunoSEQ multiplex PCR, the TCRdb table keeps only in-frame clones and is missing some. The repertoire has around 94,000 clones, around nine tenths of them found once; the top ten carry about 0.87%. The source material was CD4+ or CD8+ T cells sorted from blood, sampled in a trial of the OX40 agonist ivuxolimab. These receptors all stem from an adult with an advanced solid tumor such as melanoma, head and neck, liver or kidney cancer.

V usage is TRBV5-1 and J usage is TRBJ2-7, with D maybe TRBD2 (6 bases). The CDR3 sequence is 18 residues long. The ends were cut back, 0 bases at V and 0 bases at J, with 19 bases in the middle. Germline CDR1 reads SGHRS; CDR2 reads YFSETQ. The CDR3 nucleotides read TGCGCCAGCAGCTTGGCGCCGGGGCTAGCGTCGGGCTCCTACGAGCAGTACTTC. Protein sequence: CASSLAPGLASGSYEQYF.

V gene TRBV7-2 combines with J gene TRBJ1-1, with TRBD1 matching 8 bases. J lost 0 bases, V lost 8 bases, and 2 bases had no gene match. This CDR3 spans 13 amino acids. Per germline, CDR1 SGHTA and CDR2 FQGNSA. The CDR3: CASGQGMNTEAFF. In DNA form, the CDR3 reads TGTGCCAGCGGACAGGGAATGAACACTGAAGCTTTCTTT.

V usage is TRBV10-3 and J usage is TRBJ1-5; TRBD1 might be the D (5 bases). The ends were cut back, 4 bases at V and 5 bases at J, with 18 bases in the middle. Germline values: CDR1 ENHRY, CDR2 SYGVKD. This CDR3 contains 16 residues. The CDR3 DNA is TGTGCCATCAGTGGGACACAGGCCCCAAGCTATCAGCCCCAGCATTTT. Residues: CAISGTQAPSYQPQHF.

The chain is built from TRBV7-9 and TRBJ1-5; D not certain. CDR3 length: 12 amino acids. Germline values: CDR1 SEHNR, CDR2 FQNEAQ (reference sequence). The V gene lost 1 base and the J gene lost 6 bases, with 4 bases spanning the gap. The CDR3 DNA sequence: TGTGCCAGCAGCTTAGGGGGTCAGCCCCAGCATTTT. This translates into CASSLGGQPQHF.

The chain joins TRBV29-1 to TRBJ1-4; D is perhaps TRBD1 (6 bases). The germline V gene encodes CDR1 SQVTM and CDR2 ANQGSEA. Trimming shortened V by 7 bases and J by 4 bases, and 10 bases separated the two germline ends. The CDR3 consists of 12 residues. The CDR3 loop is CSGGHGNEKLFF. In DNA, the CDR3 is TGCAGCGGGGGGCATGGTAATGAAAAACTGTTTTTT.

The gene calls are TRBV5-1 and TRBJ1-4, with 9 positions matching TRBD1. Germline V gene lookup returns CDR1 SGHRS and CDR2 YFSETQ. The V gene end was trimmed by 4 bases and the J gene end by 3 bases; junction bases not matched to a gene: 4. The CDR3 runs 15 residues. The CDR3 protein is CASSRDRAANEKLFF. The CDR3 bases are TGCGCCAGCAGCCGGGACAGGGCGGCTAATGAAAAACTGTTTTTT.

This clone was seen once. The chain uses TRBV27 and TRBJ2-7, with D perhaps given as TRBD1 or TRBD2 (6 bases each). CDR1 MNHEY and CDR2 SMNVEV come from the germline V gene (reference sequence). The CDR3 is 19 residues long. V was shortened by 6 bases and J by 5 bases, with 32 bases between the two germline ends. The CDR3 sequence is CASSPIVGGFISYVDEQYF. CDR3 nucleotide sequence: TGTGCCAGCAGCCCTATTGTGGGGGGCTTCATTAGTTACGTCGACGAGCAGTACTTC.

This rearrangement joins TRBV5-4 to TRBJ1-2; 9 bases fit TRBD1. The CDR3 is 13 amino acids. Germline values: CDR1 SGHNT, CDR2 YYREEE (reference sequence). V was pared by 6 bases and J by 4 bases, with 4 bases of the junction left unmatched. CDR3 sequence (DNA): TGTGCCAGCACCCCGGGACAGGGCTATGGCTACACCTTC. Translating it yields CASTPGQGYGYTF.

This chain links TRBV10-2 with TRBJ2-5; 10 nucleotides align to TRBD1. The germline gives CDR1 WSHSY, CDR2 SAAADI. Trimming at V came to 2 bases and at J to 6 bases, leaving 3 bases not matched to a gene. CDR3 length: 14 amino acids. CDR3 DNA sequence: TGCGCCAGCAGTGAGGACAGGGGGCCGAAGACCCAGTACTTC. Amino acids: CASSEDRGPKTQYF.

In nucleotides, the CDR3 is TGTGCCAGCAGCTACGTTAGCACCGGGGAGCTGTTTTTT. Translating it yields CASSYVSTGELFF. V gene TRBV7-8 combines with J gene TRBJ2-2; no definite D call. The CDR3 spans 13 residues. Germline loops: CDR1 SGHVS, CDR2 FQNEAQ. V was trimmed by 4 bases and J by 4 bases, leaving 7 bases between them.

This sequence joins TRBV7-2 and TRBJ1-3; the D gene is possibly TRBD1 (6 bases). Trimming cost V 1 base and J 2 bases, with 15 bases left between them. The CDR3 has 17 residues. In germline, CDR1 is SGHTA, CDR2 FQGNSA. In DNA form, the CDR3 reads TGTGCCAGCAGCTTAGGCGCCTCAGGGGAGCCTGGAAACACCATATATTTT. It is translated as CASSLGASGEPGNTIYF.

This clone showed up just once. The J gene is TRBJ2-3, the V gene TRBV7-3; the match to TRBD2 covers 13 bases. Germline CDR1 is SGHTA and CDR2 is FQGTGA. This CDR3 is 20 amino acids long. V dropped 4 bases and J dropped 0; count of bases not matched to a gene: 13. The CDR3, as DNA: TGTGCCAGCAGCTCTTTAGGGAGGACTAGCGGGAGAGTAAGCACAGATACGCAGTATTTT. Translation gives CASSSLGRTSGRVSTDTQYF.

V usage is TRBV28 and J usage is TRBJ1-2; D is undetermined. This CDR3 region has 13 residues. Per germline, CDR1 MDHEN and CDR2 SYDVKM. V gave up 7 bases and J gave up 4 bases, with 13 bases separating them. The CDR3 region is CASTPGSSYGYTF. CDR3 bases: TGTGCCAGCACCCCGGGGTCCTCCTATGGCTACACCTTC.

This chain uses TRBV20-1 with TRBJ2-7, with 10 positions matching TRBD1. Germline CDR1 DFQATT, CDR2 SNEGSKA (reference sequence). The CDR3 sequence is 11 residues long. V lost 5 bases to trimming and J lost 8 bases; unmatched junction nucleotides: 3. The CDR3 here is CSAGDRGKQYF. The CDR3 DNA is TGCAGTGCTGGGGACAGGGGTAAGCAGTACTTC.

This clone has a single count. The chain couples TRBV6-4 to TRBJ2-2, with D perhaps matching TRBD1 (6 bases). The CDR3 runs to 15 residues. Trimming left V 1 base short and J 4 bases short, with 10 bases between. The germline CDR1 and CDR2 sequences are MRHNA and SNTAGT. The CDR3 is CASSDWAGVTGELFF. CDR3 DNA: TGTGCCAGCAGTGACTGGGCAGGGGTCACCGGGGAGCTGTTTTTT.

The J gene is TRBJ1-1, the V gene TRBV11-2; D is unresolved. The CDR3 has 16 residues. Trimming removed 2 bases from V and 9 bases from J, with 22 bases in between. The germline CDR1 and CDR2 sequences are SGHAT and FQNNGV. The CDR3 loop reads CASSLLPGSQTAKAFF. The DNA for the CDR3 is TGTGCCAGCAGCTTACTGCCAGGATCACAGACGGCGAAAGCTTTCTTT.

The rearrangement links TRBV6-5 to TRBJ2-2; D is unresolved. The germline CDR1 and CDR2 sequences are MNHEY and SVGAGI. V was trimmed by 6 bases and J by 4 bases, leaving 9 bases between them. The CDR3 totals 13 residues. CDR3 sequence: CASSAGSTGELFF. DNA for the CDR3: TGTGCCAGCAGCGCCGGGTCCACCGGGGAGCTGTTTTTT.

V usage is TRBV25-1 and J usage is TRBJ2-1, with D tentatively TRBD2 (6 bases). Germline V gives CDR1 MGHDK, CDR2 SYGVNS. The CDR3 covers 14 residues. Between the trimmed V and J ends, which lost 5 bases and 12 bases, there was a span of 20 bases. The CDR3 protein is CASSLASEASMQFF. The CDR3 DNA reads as TGTGCCAGCAGTCTCGCTAGCGAGGCATCTATGCAGTTCTTC. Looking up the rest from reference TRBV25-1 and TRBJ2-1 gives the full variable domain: EADIYQTPRYLVIGTGKKITLECSQTMGHDKMYWYQQDPGMELHLIHYSYGVNSTEKGDLSSESTVSRIRTEHFPLTLESARPSHTSQYLCASSLASEASMQFFGPGTRLTVL.

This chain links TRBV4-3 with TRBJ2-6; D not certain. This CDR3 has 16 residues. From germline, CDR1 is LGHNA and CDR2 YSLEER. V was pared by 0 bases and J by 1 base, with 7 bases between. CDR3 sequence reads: CASSQDMGSGANVLTF. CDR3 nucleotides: TGCGCCAGCAGCCAAGATATGGGGTCTGGGGCCAACGTCCTGACTTTC.

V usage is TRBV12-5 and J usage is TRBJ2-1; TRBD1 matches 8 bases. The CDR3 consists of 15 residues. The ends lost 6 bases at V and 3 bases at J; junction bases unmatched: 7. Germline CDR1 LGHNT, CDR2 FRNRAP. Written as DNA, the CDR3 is TGTGCTAGTGGCCCCGGGACAGGAGTCTACAATGAGCAGTTCTTC. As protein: CASGPGTGVYNEQFF.

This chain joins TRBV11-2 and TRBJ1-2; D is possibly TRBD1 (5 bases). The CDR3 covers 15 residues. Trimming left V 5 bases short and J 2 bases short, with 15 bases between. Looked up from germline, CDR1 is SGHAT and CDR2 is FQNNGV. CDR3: CASSPGGHPNYGYTF. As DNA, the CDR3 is TGTGCCAGCAGCCCGGGCGGACACCCGAACTATGGCTACACCTTC.

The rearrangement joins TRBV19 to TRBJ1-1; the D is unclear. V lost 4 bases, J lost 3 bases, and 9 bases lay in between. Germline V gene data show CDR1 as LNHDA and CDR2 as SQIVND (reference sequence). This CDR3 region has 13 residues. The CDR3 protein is CASSTTEDTEAFF. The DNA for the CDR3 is TGTGCCAGTAGTACAACGGAGGACACTGAAGCTTTCTTT. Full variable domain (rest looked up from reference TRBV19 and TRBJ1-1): DGGITQSPKYLFRKEGQNVTLSCEQNLNHDAMYWYRQDPGQGLRLIYYSQIVNDFQKGDIAEGYSVSREKKESFPLTVTSAQKNPTAFYLCASSTTEDTEAFFGQGTRLTVV.

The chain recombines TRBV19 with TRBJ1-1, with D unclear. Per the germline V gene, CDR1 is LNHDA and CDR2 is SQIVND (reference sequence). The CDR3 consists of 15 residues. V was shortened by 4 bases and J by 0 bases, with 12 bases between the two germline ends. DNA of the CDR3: TGTGCCAGTAGTAGAGAGGCAGCAGTGAACACTGAAGCTTTCTTT. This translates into CASSREAAVNTEAFF.

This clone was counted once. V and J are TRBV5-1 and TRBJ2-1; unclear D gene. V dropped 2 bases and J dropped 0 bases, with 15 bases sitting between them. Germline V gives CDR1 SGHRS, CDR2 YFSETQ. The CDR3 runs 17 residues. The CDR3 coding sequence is TGCGCCAGCAGCTTTACAGCTCAGGCGAGCTCCTACAATGAGCAGTTCTTC. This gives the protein CASSFTAQASSYNEQFF.

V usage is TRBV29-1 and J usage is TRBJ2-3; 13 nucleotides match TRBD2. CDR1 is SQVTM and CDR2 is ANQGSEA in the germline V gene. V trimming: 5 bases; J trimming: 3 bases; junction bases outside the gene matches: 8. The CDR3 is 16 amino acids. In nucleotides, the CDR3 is TGCAGCGTTTCGGGGGGGACTAGCGGGATTACAGATACGCAGTATTTT. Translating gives CSVSGGTSGITDTQYF.

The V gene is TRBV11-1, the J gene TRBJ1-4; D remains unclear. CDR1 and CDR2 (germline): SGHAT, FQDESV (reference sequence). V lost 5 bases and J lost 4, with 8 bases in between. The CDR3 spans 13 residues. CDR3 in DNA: TGTGCCAGCAGCCTCGGGCATAATGAAAAACTGTTTTTT. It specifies CASSLGHNEKLFF. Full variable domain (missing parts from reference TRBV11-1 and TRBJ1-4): EAEVAQSPRYKITEKSQAVAFWCDPISGHATLYWYRQILGQGPELLVQFQDESVVDDSQLPKDRFSAERLKGVDSTLKIQPAELGDSAMYLCASSLGHNEKLFFGSGTQLSVL.